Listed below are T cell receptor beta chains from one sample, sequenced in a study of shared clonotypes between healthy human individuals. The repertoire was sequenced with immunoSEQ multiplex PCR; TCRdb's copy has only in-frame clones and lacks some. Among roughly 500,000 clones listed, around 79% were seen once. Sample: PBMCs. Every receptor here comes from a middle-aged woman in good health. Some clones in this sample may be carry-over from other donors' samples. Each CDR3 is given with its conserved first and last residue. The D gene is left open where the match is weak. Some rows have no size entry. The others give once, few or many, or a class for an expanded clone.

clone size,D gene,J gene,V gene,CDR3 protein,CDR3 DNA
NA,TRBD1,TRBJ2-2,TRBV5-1,CASSLAVGQSFTGELFF,TGCGCCAGCAGCTTGGCCGTGGGACAGAGTTTCACCGGGGAGCTGTTTTTT
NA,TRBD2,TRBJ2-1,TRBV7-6,CASSLASGGYNEQFF,TGTGCCAGCAGCTTGGCTAGCGGAGGATACAATGAGCAGTTCTTC
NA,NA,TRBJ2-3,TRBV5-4,CASSSSGSDTQYF,TGTGCCAGCAGCTCTTCAGGGTCGGATACGCAGTATTTT
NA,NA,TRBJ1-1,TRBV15,CATSSRGANTEAFF,TGTGCCACCAGCAGCAGGGGAGCGAACACTGAAGCTTTCTTT
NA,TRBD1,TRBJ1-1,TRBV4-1,CASSQVGQVGATEAFF,TGCGCCAGCAGCCAAGTGGGACAGGTAGGGGCCACTGAAGCTTTCTTT
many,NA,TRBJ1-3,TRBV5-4,CASSLWGNTIYF,TGTGCCAGCAGCTTGTGGGGAAACACCATATATTTT
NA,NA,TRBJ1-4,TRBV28,CASSFMGDEKLFF,TGTGCCAGCAGTTTTATGGGGGATGAAAAACTGTTTTTT
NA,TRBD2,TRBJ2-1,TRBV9,CASSVTSGRGYNEQFF,TGTGCCAGCAGCGTAACTAGCGGGAGGGGATACAATGAGCAGTTCTTC
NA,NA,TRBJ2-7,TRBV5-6,CASSSISRRRTNPYEQYF,TGTGCCAGCAGCTCCATATCTAGACGGCGCACCAACCCCTACGAGCAGTACTTC
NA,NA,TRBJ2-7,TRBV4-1,CASSQPLSGNSYEQYF,TGCGCCAGCAGCCAACCCCTTAGCGGAAACTCCTACGAGCAGTACTTC
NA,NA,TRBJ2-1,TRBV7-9,CASSLRRAALEQFF,TGTGCCAGCAGCCTGCGCCGGGCAGCTCTTGAGCAGTTCTTC
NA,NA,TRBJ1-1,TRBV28,CASSLLGGLATEAFF,TGTGCCAGCAGTTTACTCGGAGGGTTGGCCACTGAAGCTTTCTTT
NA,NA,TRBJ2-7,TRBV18,CASSPTGKDTYEQYF,TGTGCCAGCTCACCAACGGGGAAGGATACCTACGAGCAGTACTTC
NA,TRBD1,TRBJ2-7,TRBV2,CASSMGQHYEQYF,TGTGCCAGCAGTATGGGACAGCACTACGAGCAGTACTTC
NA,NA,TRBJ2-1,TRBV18,CASSPPDSNEQFF,TGTGCCAGCTCACCACCGGACTCCAATGAGCAGTTCTTC
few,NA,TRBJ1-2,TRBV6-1,CASSELRSSGYTF,TGTGCCAGCAGTGAACTAAGGTCCTCTGGCTACACCTTC
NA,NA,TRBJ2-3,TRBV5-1,CASSLDTDTQYF,TGCGCCAGCAGCCTGGACACAGATACGCAGTATTTT
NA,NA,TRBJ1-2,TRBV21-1,CTRTDANYGYTF,TGTACCCGGACAGACGCTAACTATGGCTACACCTTC
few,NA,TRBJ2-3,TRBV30,CAWIRATNTDTQYF,TGTGCCTGGATAAGGGCCACTAACACAGATACGCAGTATTTT
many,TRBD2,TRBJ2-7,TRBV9,CASSVGTSGSSSYEQYF,TGTGCCAGCAGCGTAGGGACTAGCGGGAGTAGCTCCTACGAGCAGTACTTC
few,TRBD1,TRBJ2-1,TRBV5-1,CASKLIFGTGGTDEQFF,TGCGCCAGCAAGCTCATCTTTGGGACAGGGGGCACAGATGAGCAGTTCTTC
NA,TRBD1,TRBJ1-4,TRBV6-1,CASSEASAGGANEKLFF,TGTGCCAGCAGTGAAGCCTCGGCAGGGGGAGCTAATGAAAAACTGTTTTTT
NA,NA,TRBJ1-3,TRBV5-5,CASSYGSSGNTIYF,TGTGCCAGCAGCTATGGATCAAGCGGAAACACCATATATTTT
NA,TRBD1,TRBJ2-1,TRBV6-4,CASRGTADEQFF,TGTGCCAGCAGGGGGACAGCGGATGAGCAGTTCTTC
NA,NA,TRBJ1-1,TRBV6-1,CASSVKLEAFF,TGTGCCAGCAGTGTTAAACTAGAAGCTTTCTTT
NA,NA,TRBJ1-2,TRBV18,CASSPSDRPQDGYTF,TGTGCCAGCTCACCTTCCGACAGGCCTCAAGATGGCTACACCTTC
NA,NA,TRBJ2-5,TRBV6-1,CASREGGSETQYF,TGTGCCAGTCGCGAGGGCGGTTCTGAGACCCAGTACTTC
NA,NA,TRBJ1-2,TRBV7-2,CASSFLGTRGHGYTF,TGTGCCAGCAGCTTCCTCGGGACACGAGGGCATGGCTACACCTTC
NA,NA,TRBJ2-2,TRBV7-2,CASSLAANTGELFF,TGTGCCAGCAGCTTAGCGGCTAACACCGGGGAGCTGTTTTTT
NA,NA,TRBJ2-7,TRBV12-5,CASGSNSYEQYF,TGTGCTAGTGGTTCAAACTCCTACGAGCAGTACTTC
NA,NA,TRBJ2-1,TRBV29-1,CSVATVSYNEQFF,TGCAGCGTTGCGACGGTTAGCTACAATGAGCAGTTCTTC
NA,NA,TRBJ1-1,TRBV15,CATSRNTGRNTEAFF,TGTGCCACCAGCAGAAATACAGGGAGAAACACTGAAGCTTTCTTT
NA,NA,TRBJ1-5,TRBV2,CASSPGDWGNQPQHF,TGTGCCAGCAGTCCCGGGGATTGGGGCAATCAGCCCCAGCATTTT
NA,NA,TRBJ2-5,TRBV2,CASSGQYQETQYF,TGTGCCAGCAGTGGACAGTACCAAGAGACCCAGTACTTC
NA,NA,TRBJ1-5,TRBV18,CASSPIGDQPQHF,TGTGCCAGCTCACCGATCGGGGATCAGCCCCAGCATTTT
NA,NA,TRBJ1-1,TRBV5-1,CASSFQGPNTEAFF,TGCGCCAGCAGCTTTCAGGGCCCGAACACTGAAGCTTTCTTT
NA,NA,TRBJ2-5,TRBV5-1,CASSLHGSPEGETQYF,TGCGCCAGCAGCTTACATGGGTCGCCGGAGGGAGAGACCCAGTACTTC
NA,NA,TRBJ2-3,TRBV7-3,CASSATGTDTQYF,TGTGCCAGCAGCGCGACGGGCACAGATACGCAGTATTTT
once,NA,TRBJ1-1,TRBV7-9,CASSARSGNTEAFF,TGTGCCAGCAGCGCCCGGTCAGGGAACACTGAAGCTTTCTTT
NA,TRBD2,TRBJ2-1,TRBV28,CATNSGRVFYNEQFF,TGTGCCACGAATAGCGGGAGGGTTTTTTACAATGAGCAGTTCTTC
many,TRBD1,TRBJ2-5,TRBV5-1,CASSSSDRGGETQYF,TGCGCCAGCAGCTCCTCGGACAGGGGAGGGGAGACCCAGTACTTC